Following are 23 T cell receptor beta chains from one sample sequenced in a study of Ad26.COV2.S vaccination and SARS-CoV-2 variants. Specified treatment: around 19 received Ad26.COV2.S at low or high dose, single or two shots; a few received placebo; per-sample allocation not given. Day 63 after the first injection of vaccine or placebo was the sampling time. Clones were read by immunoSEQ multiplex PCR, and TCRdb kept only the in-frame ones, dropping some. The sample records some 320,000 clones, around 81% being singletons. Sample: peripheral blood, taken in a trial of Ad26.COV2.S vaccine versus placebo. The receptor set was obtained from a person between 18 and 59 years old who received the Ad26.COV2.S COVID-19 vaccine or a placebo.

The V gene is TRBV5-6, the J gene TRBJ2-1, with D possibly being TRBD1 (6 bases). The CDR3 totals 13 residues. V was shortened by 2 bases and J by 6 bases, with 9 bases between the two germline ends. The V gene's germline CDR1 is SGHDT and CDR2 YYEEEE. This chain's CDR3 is CASSFTDSNEQFF. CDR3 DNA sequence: TGTGCCAGCAGCTTCACGGACAGCAATGAGCAGTTCTTC.

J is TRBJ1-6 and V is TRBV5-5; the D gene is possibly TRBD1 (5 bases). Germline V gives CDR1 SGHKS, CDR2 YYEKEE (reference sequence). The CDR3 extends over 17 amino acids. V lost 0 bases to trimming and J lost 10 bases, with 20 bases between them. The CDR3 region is CASSLDLRAVRDSPLHF. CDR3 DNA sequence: TGTGCCAGCAGCTTGGATTTGCGAGCTGTCAGGGACTCACCCCTCCACTTT.

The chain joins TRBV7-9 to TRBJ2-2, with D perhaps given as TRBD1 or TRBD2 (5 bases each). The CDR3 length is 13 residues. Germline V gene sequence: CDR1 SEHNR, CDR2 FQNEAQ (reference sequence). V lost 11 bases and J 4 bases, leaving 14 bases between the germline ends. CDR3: CASWGTATGELFF. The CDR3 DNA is TGTGCCTCTTGGGGGACGGCCACCGGGGAGCTGTTTTTT.

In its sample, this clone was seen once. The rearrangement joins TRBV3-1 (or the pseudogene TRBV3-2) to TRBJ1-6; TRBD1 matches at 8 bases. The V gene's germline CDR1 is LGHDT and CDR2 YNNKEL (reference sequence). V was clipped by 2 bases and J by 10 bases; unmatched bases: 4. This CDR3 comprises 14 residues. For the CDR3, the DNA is TGTGCCAGCAGCCAATACAGGGGGTACTCACCCCTCCACTTT. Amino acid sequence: CASSQYRGYSPLHF.

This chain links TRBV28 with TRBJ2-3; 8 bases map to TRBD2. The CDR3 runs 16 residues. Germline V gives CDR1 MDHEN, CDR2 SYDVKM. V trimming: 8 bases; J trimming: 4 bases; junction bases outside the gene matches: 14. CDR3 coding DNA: TGTGCCAGCGGAACCCGGGGGGGCCGTTCTGCAGATACGCAGTATTTT. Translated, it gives CASGTRGGRSADTQYF.

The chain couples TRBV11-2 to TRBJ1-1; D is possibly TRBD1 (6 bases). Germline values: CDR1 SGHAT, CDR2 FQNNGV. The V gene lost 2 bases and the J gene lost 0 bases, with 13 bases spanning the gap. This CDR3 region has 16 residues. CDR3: CASSLTPSGVNTEAFF. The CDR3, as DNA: TGTGCCAGCAGCTTAACTCCGTCAGGGGTGAACACTGAAGCTTTCTTT.

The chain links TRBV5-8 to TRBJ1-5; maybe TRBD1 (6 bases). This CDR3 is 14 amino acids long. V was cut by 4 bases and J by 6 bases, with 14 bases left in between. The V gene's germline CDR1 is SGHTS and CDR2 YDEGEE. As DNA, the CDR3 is TGTGCCAGCAGCATCTACAGGGACCCTCAGCCCCAGCATTTT. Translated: CASSIYRDPQPQHF.

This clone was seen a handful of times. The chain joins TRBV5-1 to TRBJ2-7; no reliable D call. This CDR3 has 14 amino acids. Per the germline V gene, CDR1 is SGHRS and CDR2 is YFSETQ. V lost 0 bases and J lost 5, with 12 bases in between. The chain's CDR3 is CASSLDPNENEQYF. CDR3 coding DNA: TGCGCCAGCAGCTTGGACCCCAATGAGAACGAGCAGTACTTC.

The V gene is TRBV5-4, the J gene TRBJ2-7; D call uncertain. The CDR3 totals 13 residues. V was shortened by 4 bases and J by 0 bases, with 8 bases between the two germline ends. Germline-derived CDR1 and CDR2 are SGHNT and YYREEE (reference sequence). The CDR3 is CASSVPNSYEQYF. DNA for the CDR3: TGTGCCAGCAGCGTGCCCAACTCCTACGAGCAGTACTTC.

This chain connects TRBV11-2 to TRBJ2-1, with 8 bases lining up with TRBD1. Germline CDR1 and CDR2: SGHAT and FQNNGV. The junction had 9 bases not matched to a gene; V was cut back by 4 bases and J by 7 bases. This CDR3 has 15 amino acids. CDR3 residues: CASSSRGQGENEQFF. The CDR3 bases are TGTGCCAGCAGCTCCAGGGGGCAGGGAGAAAATGAGCAGTTCTTC.

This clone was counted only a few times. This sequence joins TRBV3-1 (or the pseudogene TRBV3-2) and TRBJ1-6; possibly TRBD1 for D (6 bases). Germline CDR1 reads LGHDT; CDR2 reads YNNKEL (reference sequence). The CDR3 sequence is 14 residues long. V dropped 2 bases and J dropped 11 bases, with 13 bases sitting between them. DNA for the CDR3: TGTGCCAGCAGCCAATCGGACAGTTGGCCACCCCTCCACTTT. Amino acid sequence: CASSQSDSWPPLHF.

The DNA for the CDR3 is TGTGCCAGCAGCCAACCGGACAGGGGGAACACCATATATTTT. Translated, it gives CASSQPDRGNTIYF. This chain connects TRBV28 to TRBJ1-3; 10 bases are a match to TRBD1. Germline loops: CDR1 MDHEN, CDR2 SYDVKM. The CDR3 is 14 residues long. V trimming: 6 bases; J trimming: 7 bases; junction bases outside the gene matches: 6.

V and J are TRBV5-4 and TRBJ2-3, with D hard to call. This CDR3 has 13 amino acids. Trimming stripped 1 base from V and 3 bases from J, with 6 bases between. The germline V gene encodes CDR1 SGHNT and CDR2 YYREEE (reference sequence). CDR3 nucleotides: TGTGCCAGCAGCTTGTATGGGACAGATACGCAGTATTTT. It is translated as CASSLYGTDTQYF.

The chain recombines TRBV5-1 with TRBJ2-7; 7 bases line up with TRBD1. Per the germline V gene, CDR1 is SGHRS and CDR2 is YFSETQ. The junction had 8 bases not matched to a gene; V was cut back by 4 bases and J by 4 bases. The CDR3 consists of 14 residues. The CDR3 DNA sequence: TGCGCCAGCAGCGGCAGGGGGTTTCGGTACGAGCAGTACTTC. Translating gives CASSGRGFRYEQYF.

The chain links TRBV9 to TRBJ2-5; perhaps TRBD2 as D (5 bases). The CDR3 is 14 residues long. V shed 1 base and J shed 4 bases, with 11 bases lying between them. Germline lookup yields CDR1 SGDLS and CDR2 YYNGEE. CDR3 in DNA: TGTGCCAGCAGCGTAACTAGAAAGGGAGAGACCCAGTACTTC. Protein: CASSVTRKGETQYF.

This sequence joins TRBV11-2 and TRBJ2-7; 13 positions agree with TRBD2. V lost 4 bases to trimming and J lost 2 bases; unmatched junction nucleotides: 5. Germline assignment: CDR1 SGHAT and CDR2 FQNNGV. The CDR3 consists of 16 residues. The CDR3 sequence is CASSSGLAGTTYEQYF. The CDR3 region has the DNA TGTGCCAGCAGCTCGGGACTAGCGGGGACAACCTACGAGCAGTACTTC.

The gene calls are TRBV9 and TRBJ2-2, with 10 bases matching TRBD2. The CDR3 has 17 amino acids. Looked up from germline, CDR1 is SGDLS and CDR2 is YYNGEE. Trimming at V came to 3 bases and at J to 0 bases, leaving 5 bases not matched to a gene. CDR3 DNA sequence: TGTGCCAGCAGCGCCTCCGGGACTAGCGCGAACACCGGGGAGCTGTTTTTT. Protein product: CASSASGTSANTGELFF.

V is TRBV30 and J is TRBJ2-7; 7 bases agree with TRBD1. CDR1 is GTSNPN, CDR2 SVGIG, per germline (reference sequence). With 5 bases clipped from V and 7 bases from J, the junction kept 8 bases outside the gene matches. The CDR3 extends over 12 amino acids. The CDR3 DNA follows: TGTGCCTGGGAACCCTCAGGGGGAGAGCAGTACTTC. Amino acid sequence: CAWEPSGGEQYF.

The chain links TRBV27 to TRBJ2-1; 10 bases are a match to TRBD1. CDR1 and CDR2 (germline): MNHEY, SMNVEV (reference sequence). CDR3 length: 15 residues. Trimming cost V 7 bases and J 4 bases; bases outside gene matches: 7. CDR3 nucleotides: TGTGCCAGCAACCTAGGGACAGGGGTGTACAATGAGCAGTTCTTC. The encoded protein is CASNLGTGVYNEQFF.

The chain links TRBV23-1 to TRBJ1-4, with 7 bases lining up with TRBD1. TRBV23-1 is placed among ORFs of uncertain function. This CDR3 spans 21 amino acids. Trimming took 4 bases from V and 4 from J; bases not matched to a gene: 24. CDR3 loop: CASSRRKQGKGFKALNEKLFF. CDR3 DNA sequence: TGCGCCAGCAGTCGACGGAAACAGGGGAAAGGGTTTAAGGCCCTTAATGAAAAACTGTTTTTT.

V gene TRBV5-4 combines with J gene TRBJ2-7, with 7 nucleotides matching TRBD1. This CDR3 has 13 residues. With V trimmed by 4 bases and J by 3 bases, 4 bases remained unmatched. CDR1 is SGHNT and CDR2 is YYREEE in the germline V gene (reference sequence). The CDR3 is CASSGTGVYEQYF. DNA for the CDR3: TGTGCCAGCAGCGGAACAGGGGTCTACGAGCAGTACTTC.

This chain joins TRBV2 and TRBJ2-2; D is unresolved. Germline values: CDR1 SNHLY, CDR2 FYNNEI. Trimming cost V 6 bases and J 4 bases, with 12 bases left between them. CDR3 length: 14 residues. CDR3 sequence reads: CASSAVAVTGELFF. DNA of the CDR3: TGTGCCAGCAGCGCGGTCGCTGTCACCGGGGAGCTGTTTTTT.

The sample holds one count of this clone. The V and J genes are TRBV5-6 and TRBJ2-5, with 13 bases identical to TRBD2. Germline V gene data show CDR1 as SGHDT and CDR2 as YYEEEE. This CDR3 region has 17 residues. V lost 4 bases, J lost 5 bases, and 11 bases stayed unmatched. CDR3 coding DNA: TGTGCCAGCAGCGAGCTAGGACTAGCGGGGGTCGTGGAGACCCAGTACTTC. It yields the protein CASSELGLAGVVETQYF.